The 28 T cell receptor beta chains presented below share a single source sample, sequenced in a study of T cell responses to AZD1222 COVID-19 vaccine. Assay used: immunoSEQ multiplex PCR; TCRdb lists only in-frame clones, some missing. Of 130,000 to 150,000 clones detected, roughly 88% appear once; the ten largest clones hold under 5.5%. Source: peripheral blood, taken 28 days after the second dose of the MenACWY control vaccine. The receptors come from an adult who received the MenACWY meningococcal vaccine as a control.

V gene TRBV30 combines with J gene TRBJ1-1; 9 bases are shared with TRBD1. CDR1 is GTSNPN, CDR2 SVGIG, per germline (reference sequence). There are 15 residues in the CDR3. The V and J ends lost 2 bases and 5 bases, in that order; junction bases with no gene match: 9. CDR3 DNA: TGTGCCTGGAGTCTTCGGGGGACAGGGTGGACTGAAGCTTTCTTT. This translates into CAWSLRGTGWTEAFF.

This chain links TRBV30 with TRBJ2-1; D remains unclear. The CDR3 sequence is 15 residues long. The ends were cut back, 5 bases at V and 5 bases at J, with 19 bases in the middle. Germline-derived CDR1 and CDR2 are GTSNPN and SVGIG (reference sequence). CDR3 region: CAWFPWGRSNNEQFF. The CDR3 DNA is TGTGCCTGGTTCCCTTGGGGTCGAAGTAACAATGAGCAGTTCTTC.

The chain has TRBV14 and TRBJ2-1; 7 nucleotides line up with TRBD2. J lost 9 bases, V lost 1 base, and 6 bases had no gene match. CDR3 length: 14 amino acids. The V gene's germline CDR1 is SGHDN and CDR2 FVKESK. The CDR3 DNA reads as TGTGCCAGCAGCCAAGCGGGAGGACGGGGTGAGCAGTTCTTC. Its protein product is CASSQAGGRGEQFF.

The rearrangement uses TRBV12-3 or TRBV12-4 and TRBJ2-1, with D uncertain. V lost 3 bases and J lost 12, with 9 bases in between. The CDR3 runs 11 residues. CDR3 sequence reads: CASSFRDGQFF. CDR3 nucleotides: TGTGCCAGCAGTTTCCGAGATGGGCAGTTCTTC.

This clone was picked up a small number of times. The J gene is TRBJ1-5, the V gene TRBV29-1; D ambiguous. The V gene lost 5 bases and the J gene lost 3 bases, with 14 bases spanning the gap. Per germline, CDR1 SQVTM and CDR2 ANQGSEA. This CDR3 is built from 14 residues. CDR3 DNA sequence: TGCAGCGTTTACTCACCGGGAGCCAATCAGCCCCAGCATTTT. This sequence encodes CSVYSPGANQPQHF.

The chain joins TRBV7-3 to TRBJ2-3; D ambiguous. V was shortened by 4 bases and J by 0 bases, with 8 bases between the two germline ends. CDR1 is SGHTA and CDR2 is FQGTGA in the germline V gene. The length of the CDR3 is 14 residues. CDR3 in DNA: TGTGCCAGCAGCTCACCGGACAGCACAGATACGCAGTATTTT. Translation: CASSSPDSTDTQYF. The full variable domain, completed using reference TRBV7-3 and TRBJ2-3, is GAGVSQTPSNKVTEKGKYVELRCDPISGHTALYWYRQSLGQGPEFLIYFQGTGAADDSGLPNDRFFAVRPEGSVSTLKIQRTERGDSAVYLCASSSPDSTDTQYFGPGTRLTVL.

The chain combines TRBV6-5 with TRBJ1-1; D is possibly TRBD1 (6 bases). The CDR3 loop spans 13 amino acids. Trimming pared 6 bases from V and 2 bases from J, leaving 10 bases between. Germline CDR1 is MNHEY and CDR2 is SVGAGI. The CDR3: CASRQGLNTEAFF. The CDR3 DNA is TGTGCCAGCAGGCAGGGGCTTAACACTGAAGCTTTCTTT.

V gene TRBV28 combines with J gene TRBJ1-2; 7 positions agree with TRBD1. V was clipped by 5 bases and J by 5 bases; unmatched bases: 14. CDR3 length equals 16 residues. The germline V gene encodes CDR1 MDHEN and CDR2 SYDVKM. CDR3 loop: CASSLAEGAGYYGYTF. In DNA form, the CDR3 reads TGTGCCAGCAGTCTTGCGGAGGGGGCGGGGTATTATGGCTACACCTTC.

The chain combines TRBV6-5 with TRBJ2-5; 12 bases line up with TRBD1. The V segment lost 6 bases and the J segment 5 bases; nucleotides outside the gene matches: 4. The CDR3 consists of 14 residues. CDR1 and CDR2 from the germline V gene are MNHEY and SVGAGI. CDR3 in amino acids: CASRGQGAAETQYF. The CDR3 nucleotides read TGTGCCAGCAGGGGACAGGGGGCTGCGGAGACCCAGTACTTC.

As regards this clone: This clone may be a read error of a much larger clone one base away. This specimen includes other DNA sequences encoding the same CDR3. The chain employs TRBV4-1 and TRBJ2-4; D possibly uses TRBD1 or TRBD2 (7 bases each). CDR3 length equals 18 residues. The germline V gene encodes CDR1 MGHRA and CDR2 YSYEKL. V was cut by 3 bases and J by 0 bases, with 18 bases left in between. CDR3 in amino acids: CASSQPNQGGLAKNIQYF. The CDR3, as DNA: TGCGCCAGCAGCCAGCCAAACCAGGGGGGGCTAGCCAAAAACATTCAGTACTTC.

The CDR3 loop reads CAWRPGGNTGELFF. In nucleotides, the CDR3 is TGTGCCTGGAGGCCAGGGGGAAACACCGGGGAGCTGTTTTTT. The chain combines TRBV30 with TRBJ2-2; 7 bases match TRBD1. Germline loops: CDR1 GTSNPN, CDR2 SVGIG (reference sequence). The CDR3 has 14 amino acids. V lost 3 bases and J lost 2; bases outside the gene matches: 3.

The chain recombines TRBV10-3 with TRBJ2-7, with TRBD1 matching 8 bases. The CDR3 sequence is 17 residues long. The V and J ends lost 3 bases and 0 bases, in that order; junction bases with no gene match: 10. Germline V gene data show CDR1 as ENHRY and CDR2 as SYGVKD. The CDR3 loop is CAISDQNRGAVSYEQYF. The CDR3 DNA reads TGTGCCATCAGTGATCAGAACAGGGGGGCAGTCTCCTACGAGCAGTACTTC.

The chain has TRBV21-1 and TRBJ1-5. TRBV21-1 is an annotated pseudogene. CDR3 length: 16 residues. The CDR3 loop is CASSKLKGGANQPQHF. CDR3 sequence (DNA): TGTGCCAGCAGCAAGCTCAAAGGGGGGGCCAATCAGCCCCAGCATTTT.

The chain joins TRBV11-3 to TRBJ2-3, with D unclear. The V gene's germline CDR1 is SGHNT and CDR2 YENEEA. V lost 1 base and J lost 0, with 2 bases in between. CDR3 length: 13 residues. The CDR3 here is CASSLGSTDTQYF. CDR3 DNA: TGTGCCAGCAGCTTAGGGAGCACAGATACGCAGTATTTT.

The chain links TRBV5-4 to TRBJ2-2; D is unclear. Trimming shortened V by 0 bases and J by 1 base, and 10 bases separated the two germline ends. The CDR3 extends over 16 amino acids. Germline V gene lookup returns CDR1 SGHNT and CDR2 YYREEE (reference sequence). The CDR3 DNA reads as TGTGCCAGCAGCTTGGAGTCCGGCTGGAACACCGGGGAGCTGTTTTTT. It codes for CASSLESGWNTGELFF.

The V gene is TRBV7-2, the J gene TRBJ2-5, with D perhaps assigned TRBD1 or TRBD2 (5 bases each). The V end lost 11 bases, the J end lost 5 bases, and 24 bases lay between the germline ends. The germline gives CDR1 SGHTA, CDR2 FQGNSA. This CDR3 has 15 amino acids. The CDR3 spells CASRGAVRGGETQYF. CDR3 nucleotides: TGTGCCTCCCGAGGAGCGGTCCGGGGCGGGGAGACCCAGTACTTC. Based on the CDR3 plus reference TRBV7-2 and TRBJ2-5, the full variable domain is GAGVSQSPSNKVTEKGKDVELRCDPISGHTALYWYRQSLGQGLEFLIYFQGNSAPDKSGLPSDRFSAERTGGSVSTLTIQRTQQEDSAVYLCASRGAVRGGETQYFGPGTRLLVL.

The J gene is TRBJ2-1, the V gene TRBV11-3; 7 nucleotides align to TRBD1. The CDR3 runs 12 residues. From germline, CDR1 is SGHNT and CDR2 YENEEA. Germline trimming cut 4 bases from V and 7 bases from J; bases unmatched to any gene: 1. This CDR3 reads CASSSGGNEQFF. The CDR3 DNA sequence: TGTGCCAGCAGCTCAGGGGGAAATGAGCAGTTCTTC.

The gene calls are TRBV5-1 and TRBJ1-5; the match to TRBD1 covers 10 bases. The CDR3 totals 12 residues. The V gene's germline CDR1 is SGHRS and CDR2 YFSETQ. V shed 7 bases and J 5 bases; nucleotides not matched to a gene: 0. CDR3: CASDRGHQPQHF. CDR3 coding DNA: TGCGCCAGCGACAGGGGGCATCAGCCCCAGCATTTT. Together with reference TRBV5-1 and TRBJ1-5, the CDR3 gives the full variable domain: KAGVTQTPRYLIKTRGQQVTLSCSPISGHRSVSWYQQTPGQGLQFLFEYFSETQRNKGNFPGRFSGRQFSNSRSEMNVSTLELGDSALYLCASDRGHQPQHFGDGTRLSIL.

The chain is built from TRBV27 and TRBJ1-2, with no clear D. From germline, CDR1 is MNHEY and CDR2 SMNVEV (reference sequence). Between the trimmed V and J ends, which lost 8 bases and 8 bases, there was a span of 21 bases. This CDR3 is built from 14 residues. The CDR3 protein is CASQLEWGSGGYTF. As DNA, the CDR3 is TGTGCCAGCCAATTAGAATGGGGATCGGGCGGCTACACCTTC.

This rearrangement joins TRBV14 to TRBJ2-1; D may be TRBD2 (7 bases). CDR3 length: 19 amino acids. Germline V gene data show CDR1 as SGHDN and CDR2 as FVKESK. The V end was cut by 4 bases, the J end by 10 bases, with 32 bases between. The CDR3 here is CASSLRGRGRESPKSEQFF. CDR3 coding DNA: TGTGCCAGCAGCCTCCGAGGACGGGGGCGGGAGTCTCCTAAATCCGAGCAGTTCTTC. The whole variable domain, filled in from reference TRBV14 and TRBJ2-1, reads EAGVTQFPSHSVIEKGQTVTLRCDPISGHDNLYWYRRVMGKEIKFLLHFVKESKQDESGMPNNRFLAERTGGTYSTLKVQPAELEDSGVYFCASSLRGRGRESPKSEQFFGPGTRLTVL.

The genes are TRBV6-2 or TRBV6-3 and TRBJ2-1; D may match TRBD1 or TRBD2 (5 bases each). This CDR3 is 14 amino acids long. In germline, CDR1 is MNHEY, CDR2 SVGEGT. The V end was cut by 5 bases, the J end by 6 bases, with 14 bases between. The CDR3 loop reads CASSRFGAANEQFF. The CDR3 coding sequence is TGTGCCAGCAGTCGGTTCGGGGCGGCCAATGAGCAGTTCTTC.

The chain uses TRBV2 and TRBJ2-1; D is perhaps TRBD2 (6 bases). Germline V gene data show CDR1 as SNHLY and CDR2 as FYNNEI. The CDR3 is 15 amino acids. Between the trimmed V and J ends, which lost 4 bases and 8 bases, there was a span of 18 bases. CDR3 amino acids: CASSGEVGSGDEQFF. The CDR3 DNA sequence: TGTGCCAGCAGTGGGGAGGTAGGGAGCGGCGATGAGCAGTTCTTC. The variable domain in full, with the rest retrieved from reference TRBV2 and TRBJ2-1, is EPEVTQTPSHQVTQMGQEVILRCVPISNHLYFYWYRQILGQKVEFLVSFYNNEISEKSEIFDDQFSVERPDGSNFTLKIRSTKLEDSAMYFCASSGEVGSGDEQFFGPGTRLTVL.

The CDR3 spells CASSQDVGGSGANVLTF. DNA for the CDR3: TGCGCCAGCAGCCAAGATGTCGGGGGATCTGGGGCCAACGTCCTGACTTTC. The chain employs TRBV4-3 and TRBJ2-6, with TRBD2 as a possible D gene (6 bases). This CDR3 contains 17 residues. The V and J ends lost 0 bases and 1 base respectively, with 10 bases between them. CDR1 LGHNA and CDR2 YSLEER come from the germline V gene.

In its sample, this clone was seen once. The J gene is TRBJ1-4, the V gene TRBV12-5; D is perhaps TRBD1 (5 bases). Trimming took off 8 bases at V and 8 bases at J, with 12 bases between the two ends. CDR1 LGHNT and CDR2 FRNRAP come from the germline V gene. The CDR3 length is 12 residues. The CDR3 DNA reads TGTGCTAGTAGAGGGGCTCTAGAAAAACTGTTTTTT. The encoded protein is CASRGALEKLFF.

This clone appeared once. V usage is TRBV12-3 or TRBV12-4 and J usage is TRBJ2-2; D remains unclear. The length of the CDR3 is 11 residues. V shed 3 bases and J shed 6 bases, with 2 bases lying between them. CDR3 nucleotide sequence: TGTGCCAGCAGTTTCGCCGGGGAGCTGTTTTTT. Protein sequence: CASSFAGELFF.

This clone was found a few times. The chain carries TRBV27 and TRBJ1-2; the D is unclear. The CDR3 covers 14 residues. Germline lookup yields CDR1 MNHEY and CDR2 SMNVEV (reference sequence). Between the trimmed V and J ends, which lost 4 bases and 2 bases, there was a span of 11 bases. The CDR3 sequence is CASSSTVINYGYTF. The CDR3 DNA sequence: TGTGCCAGCAGTTCGACGGTTATAAACTATGGCTACACCTTC.

This chain connects TRBV4-3 to TRBJ2-4; D might be TRBD1 (5 bases). The CDR3 contains 15 residues. Germline V gene sequence: CDR1 LGHNA, CDR2 YSLEER. V dropped 0 bases and J dropped 6 bases, with 12 bases sitting between them. The CDR3 is CASSQDAREGNIQYF. Here the CDR3 DNA reads TGCGCCAGCAGCCAAGACGCCAGGGAAGGAAACATTCAGTACTTC.

This chain uses TRBV13 with TRBJ2-7; 7 nucleotides line up with TRBD1. Germline CDR1 reads PRHDT; CDR2 reads FYEKMQ (reference sequence). Germline trimming cut 6 bases from V and 6 bases from J; bases unmatched to any gene: 14. This CDR3 comprises 15 residues. As DNA, the CDR3 is TGTGCCAGCAGTTACGCGATTAAGACAGGGATCGAGCAGTACTTC. This translates into CASSYAIKTGIEQYF. Together with reference TRBV13 and TRBJ2-7, the CDR3 gives the full variable domain: AAGVIQSPRHLIKEKRETATLKCYPIPRHDTVYWYQQGPGQDPQFLISFYEKMQSDKGSIPDRFSAQQFSDYHSELNMSSLELGDSALYFCASSYAIKTGIEQYFGPGTRLTVT.